This T cell receptor beta chain was identified during a study of T cells after yellow fever vaccination. J lost 4 bases, V lost 6 bases, and 3 bases had no gene match. This CDR3 spans 14 amino acids. Using its own MiXCR run on the 5' RACE reads, TCRdb lists one record per CDR3 protein. The sample contains about 430,000 distinct CDR3 sequences, roughly a sixth of which appear only once. In this sample, this clonotype turned up a few times. Sequenced here: PBMCs, sampled before the yellow fever booster vaccination. This chain connects TRBV12-3 or TRBV12-4 to TRBJ2-2; 9 positions agree with TRBD2. This clonotype was sampled from a man aged 18 to 30 who received the YFV17D yellow fever vaccine. CDR3 in amino acids: CASSQTSGTGELFF. The CDR3 DNA sequence: TGTGCCAGCAGCCAGACTAGCGGCACCGGGGAGCTGTTTTTT.